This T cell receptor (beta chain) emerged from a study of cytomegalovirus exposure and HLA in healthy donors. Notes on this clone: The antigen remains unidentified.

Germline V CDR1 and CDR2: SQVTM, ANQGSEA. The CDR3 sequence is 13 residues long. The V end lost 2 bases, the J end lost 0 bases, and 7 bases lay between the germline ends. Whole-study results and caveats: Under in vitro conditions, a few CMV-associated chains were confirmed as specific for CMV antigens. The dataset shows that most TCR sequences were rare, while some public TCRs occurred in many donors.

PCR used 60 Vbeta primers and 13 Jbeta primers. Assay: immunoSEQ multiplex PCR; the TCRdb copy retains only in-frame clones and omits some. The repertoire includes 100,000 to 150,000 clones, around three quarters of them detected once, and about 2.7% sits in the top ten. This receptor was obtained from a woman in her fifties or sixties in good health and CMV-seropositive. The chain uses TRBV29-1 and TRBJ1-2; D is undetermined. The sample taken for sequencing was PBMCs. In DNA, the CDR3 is TGCAGCGTTGAAACAGCAGCTAACTATGGCTACACCTTC. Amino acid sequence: CSVETAANYGYTF.